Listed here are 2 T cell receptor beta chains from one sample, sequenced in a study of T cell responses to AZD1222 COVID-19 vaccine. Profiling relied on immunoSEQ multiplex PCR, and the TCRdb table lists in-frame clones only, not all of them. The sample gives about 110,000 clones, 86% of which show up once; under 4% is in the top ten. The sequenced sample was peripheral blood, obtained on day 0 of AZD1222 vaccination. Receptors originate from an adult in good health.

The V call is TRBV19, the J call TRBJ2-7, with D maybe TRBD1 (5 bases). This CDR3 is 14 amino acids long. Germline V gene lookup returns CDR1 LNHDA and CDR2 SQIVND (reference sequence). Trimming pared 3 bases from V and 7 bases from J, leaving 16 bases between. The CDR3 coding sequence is TGTGCCAGTAGTATTAGGAAGGGGTTCGAGGAGCAGTACTTC. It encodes CASSIRKGFEEQYF.

CDR3 residues: CATSDHVSGSNYGYTF. The CDR3 coding sequence is TGTGCCACCAGTGATCACGTGAGCGGCTCTAACTATGGCTACACCTTC. This sequence joins TRBV24-1 and TRBJ1-2; D gene unclear. The ends were cut back, 3 bases at V and 0 bases at J, with 13 bases in the middle. The CDR3 spans 16 residues. Germline lookup yields CDR1 KGHDR and CDR2 SFDVKD.